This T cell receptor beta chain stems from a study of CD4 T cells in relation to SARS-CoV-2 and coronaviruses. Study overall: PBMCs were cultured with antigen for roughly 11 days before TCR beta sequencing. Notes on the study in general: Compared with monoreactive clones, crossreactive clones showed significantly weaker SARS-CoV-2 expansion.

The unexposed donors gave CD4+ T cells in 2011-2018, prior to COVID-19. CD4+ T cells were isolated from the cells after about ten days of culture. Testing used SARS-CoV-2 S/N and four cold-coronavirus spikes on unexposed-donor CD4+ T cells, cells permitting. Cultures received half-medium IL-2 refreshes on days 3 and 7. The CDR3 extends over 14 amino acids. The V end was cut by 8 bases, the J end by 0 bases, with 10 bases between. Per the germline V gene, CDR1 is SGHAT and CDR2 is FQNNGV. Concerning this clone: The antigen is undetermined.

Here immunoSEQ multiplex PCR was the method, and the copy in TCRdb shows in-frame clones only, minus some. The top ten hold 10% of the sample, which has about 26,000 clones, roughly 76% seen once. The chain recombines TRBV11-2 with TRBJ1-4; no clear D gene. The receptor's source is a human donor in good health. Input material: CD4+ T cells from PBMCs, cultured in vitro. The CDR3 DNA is TGTGCCAGCTGCGTCTCCACAACTAATGAAAAACTGTTTTTT. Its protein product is CASCVSTTNEKLFF.